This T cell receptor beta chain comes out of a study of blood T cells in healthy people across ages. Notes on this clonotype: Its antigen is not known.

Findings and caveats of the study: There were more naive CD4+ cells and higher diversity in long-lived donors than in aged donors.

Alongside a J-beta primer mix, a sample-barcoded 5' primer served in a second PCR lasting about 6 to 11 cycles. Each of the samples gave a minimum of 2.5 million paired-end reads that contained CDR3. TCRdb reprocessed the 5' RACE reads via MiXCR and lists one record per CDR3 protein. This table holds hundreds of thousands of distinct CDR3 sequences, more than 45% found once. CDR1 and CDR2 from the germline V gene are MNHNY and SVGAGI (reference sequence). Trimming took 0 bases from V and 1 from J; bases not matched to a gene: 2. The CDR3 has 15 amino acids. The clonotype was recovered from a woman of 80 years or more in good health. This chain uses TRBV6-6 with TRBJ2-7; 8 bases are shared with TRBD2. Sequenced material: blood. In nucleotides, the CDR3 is TGTGCCAGCAGTTACTCTTTAGCGGGGTCCTACGAGCAGTACTTC. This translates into CASSYSLAGSYEQYF.